This T cell receptor (beta chain) appears in the sequencing data of a study of tumor and adjacent non-tumor tissue in lung cancer. Turning to the study itself: Aged roughly 31 to 85 years, patients included nine to ten men and a handful of women with stage I to III disease. Study-wide results and caveats: Tumor tissue had significantly higher TCR diversity than normal lung.

On this clonotype itself: What it recognizes is unknown. A read error may explain this, as a much larger clone is one base away.

The template was RNA from unsorted bulk tissue. CDR3 size: 12 residues. Germline values: CDR1 SGHRS, CDR2 YFSETQ. The library came from three nested PCR rounds adapted from ARM-PCR protocols. TCRdb reprocessed the multiplex PCR reads with MiXCR, giving one entry per CDR3 protein. The sample lists some 200,000 distinct CDR3 sequences; over 55% were seen once. The chain is built from TRBV5-1 and TRBJ1-1, with 9 bases lining up with TRBD1. Specimen: lung tumor tissue. This receptor was identified in a man aged 55 to 70 with non-small cell lung cancer. Written as DNA, the CDR3 is TGCGCCAGCAGCTTGGGGACAGGGGCGGCTTCCTTT. Protein product: CASSLGTGAASF.